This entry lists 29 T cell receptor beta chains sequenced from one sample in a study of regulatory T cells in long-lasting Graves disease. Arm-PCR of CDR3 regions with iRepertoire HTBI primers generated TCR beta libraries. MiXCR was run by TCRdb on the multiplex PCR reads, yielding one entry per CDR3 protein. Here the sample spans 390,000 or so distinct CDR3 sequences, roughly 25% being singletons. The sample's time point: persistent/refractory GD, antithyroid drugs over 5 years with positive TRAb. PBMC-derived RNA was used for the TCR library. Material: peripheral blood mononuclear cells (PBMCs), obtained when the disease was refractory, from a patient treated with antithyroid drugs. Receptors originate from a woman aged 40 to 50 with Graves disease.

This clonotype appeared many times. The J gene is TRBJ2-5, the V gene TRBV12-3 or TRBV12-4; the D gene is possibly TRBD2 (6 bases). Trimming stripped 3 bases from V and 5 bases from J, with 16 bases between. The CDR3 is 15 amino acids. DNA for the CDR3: TGTGCCAGCAGTTTGTTCCGGGATGGGGGGGAGACCCAGTACTTC. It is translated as CASSLFRDGGETQYF.

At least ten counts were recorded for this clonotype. CDR3 sequence reads: CASRVFGQGSGAQYF. CDR3 sequence (DNA): TGTGCCAGCAGAGTTTTTGGACAGGGATCCGGAGCCCAGTACTTC. J is TRBJ2-5 and V is TRBV6-1; 8 nucleotides align to TRBD1. Germline V gene data show CDR1 as MNHNS and CDR2 as SASEGT. This CDR3 comprises 15 residues. V lost 6 bases, J lost 9 bases, and 15 bases stayed unmatched.

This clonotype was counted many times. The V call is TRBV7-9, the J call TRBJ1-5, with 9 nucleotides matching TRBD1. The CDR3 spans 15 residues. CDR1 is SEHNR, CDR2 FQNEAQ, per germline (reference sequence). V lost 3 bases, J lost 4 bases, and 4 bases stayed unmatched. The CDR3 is CASSLGTGLNQPQHF. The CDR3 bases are TGTGCCAGCAGCTTGGGGACAGGGTTGAATCAGCCCCAGCATTTT.

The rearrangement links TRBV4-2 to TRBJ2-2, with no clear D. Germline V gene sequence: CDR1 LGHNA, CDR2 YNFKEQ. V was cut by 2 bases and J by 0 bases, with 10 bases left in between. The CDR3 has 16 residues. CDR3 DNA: TGTGCCAGCAGCCAACAATGGGTCCCGAACACCGGGGAGCTGTTTTTT. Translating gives CASSQQWVPNTGELFF.

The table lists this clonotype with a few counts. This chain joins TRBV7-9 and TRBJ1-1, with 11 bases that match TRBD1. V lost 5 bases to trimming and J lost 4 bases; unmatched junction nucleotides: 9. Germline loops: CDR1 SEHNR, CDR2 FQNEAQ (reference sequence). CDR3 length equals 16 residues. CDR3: CASSPRDRGFGTEAFF. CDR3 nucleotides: TGTGCCAGCAGCCCCCGGGACAGGGGGTTTGGCACTGAAGCTTTCTTT. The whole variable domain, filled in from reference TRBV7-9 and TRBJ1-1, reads DTGVSQNPRHKITKRGQNVTFRCDPISEHNRLYWYRQTLGQGPEFLTYFQNEAQLEKSRLLSDRFSAERPKGSFSTLEIQRTEQGDSAMYLCASSPRDRGFGTEAFFGQGTRLTVV.

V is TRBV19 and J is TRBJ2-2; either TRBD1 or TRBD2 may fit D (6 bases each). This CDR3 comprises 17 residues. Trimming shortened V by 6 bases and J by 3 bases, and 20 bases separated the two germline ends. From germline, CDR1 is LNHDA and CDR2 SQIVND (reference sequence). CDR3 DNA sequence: TGTGCCAGTAGACGAACAAAGGGACGGGGGCACACCGGGGAGCTGTTTTTT. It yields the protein CASRRTKGRGHTGELFF. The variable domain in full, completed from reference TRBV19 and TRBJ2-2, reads DGGITQSPKYLFRKEGQNVTLSCEQNLNHDAMYWYRQDPGQGLRLIYYSQIVNDFQKGDIAEGYSVSREKKESFPLTVTSAQKNPTAFYLCASRRTKGRGHTGELFFGEGSRLTVL.

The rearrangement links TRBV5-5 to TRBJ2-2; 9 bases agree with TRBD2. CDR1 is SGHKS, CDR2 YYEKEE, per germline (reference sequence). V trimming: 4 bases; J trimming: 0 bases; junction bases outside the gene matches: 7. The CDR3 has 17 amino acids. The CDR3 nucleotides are TGTGCCAGCAGCGGACCGGGACTAGCTGCGAACACCGGGGAGCTGTTTTTT. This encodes CASSGPGLAANTGELFF.

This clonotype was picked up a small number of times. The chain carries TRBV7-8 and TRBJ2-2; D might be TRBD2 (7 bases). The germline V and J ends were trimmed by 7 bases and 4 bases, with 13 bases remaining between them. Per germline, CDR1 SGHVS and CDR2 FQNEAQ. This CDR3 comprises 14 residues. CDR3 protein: CASKRRGGTGELFF. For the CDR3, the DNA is TGTGCCAGCAAGAGGAGGGGGGGCACCGGGGAGCTGTTTTTT.

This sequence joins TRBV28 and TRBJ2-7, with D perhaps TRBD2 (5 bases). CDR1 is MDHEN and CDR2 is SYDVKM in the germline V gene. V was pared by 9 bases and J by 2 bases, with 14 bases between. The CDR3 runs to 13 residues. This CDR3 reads CASSLAHPYEQYF. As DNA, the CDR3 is TGTGCCAGTAGTCTAGCCCACCCCTACGAGCAGTACTTC. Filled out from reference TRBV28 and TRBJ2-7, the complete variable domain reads DVKVTQSSRYLVKRTGEKVFLECVQDMDHENMFWYRQDPGLGLRLIYFSYDVKMKEKGDIPEGYSVSREKKERFSLILESASTNQTSMYLCASSLAHPYEQYFGPGTRLTVT.

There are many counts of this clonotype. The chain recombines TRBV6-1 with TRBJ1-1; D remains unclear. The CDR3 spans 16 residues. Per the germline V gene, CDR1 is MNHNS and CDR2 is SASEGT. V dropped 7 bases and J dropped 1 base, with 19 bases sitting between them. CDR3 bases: TGTGCCAGCACGCATGAACGAGGGTCTGGGAACACTGAAGCTTTCTTT. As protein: CASTHERGSGNTEAFF.

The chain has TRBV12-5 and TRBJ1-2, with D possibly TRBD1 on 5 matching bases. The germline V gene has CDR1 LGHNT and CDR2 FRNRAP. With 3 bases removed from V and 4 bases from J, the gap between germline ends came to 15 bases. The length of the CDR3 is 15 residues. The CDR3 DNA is TGTGCTAGTGGTTTACCCAGTGGGGACCTCTATGGCTACACCTTC. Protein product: CASGLPSGDLYGYTF. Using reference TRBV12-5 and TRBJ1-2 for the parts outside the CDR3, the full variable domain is DARVTQTPRHKVTEMGQEVTMRCQPILGHNTVFWYRQTMMQGLELLAYFRNRAPLDDSGMPKDRFSAEMPDATLATLKIQPSEPRDSAVYFCASGLPSGDLYGYTFGSGTRLTVV.

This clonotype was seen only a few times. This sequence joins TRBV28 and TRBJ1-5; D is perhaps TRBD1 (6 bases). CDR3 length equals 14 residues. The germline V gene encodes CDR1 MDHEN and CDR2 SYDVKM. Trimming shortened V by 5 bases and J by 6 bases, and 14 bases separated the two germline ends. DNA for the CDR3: TGTGCCAGCAGTCACAGGGTTGGAGGTCAGCCCCAGCATTTT. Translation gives CASSHRVGGQPQHF. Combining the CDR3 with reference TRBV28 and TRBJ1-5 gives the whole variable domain DVKVTQSSRYLVKRTGEKVFLECVQDMDHENMFWYRQDPGLGLRLIYFSYDVKMKEKGDIPEGYSVSREKKERFSLILESASTNQTSMYLCASSHRVGGQPQHFGDGTRLSIL.

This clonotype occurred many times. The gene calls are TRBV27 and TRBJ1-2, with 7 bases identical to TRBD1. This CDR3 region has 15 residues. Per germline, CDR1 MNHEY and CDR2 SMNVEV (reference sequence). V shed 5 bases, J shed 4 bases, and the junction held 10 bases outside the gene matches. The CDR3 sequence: CASSLSLTGSYGYTF. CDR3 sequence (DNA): TGTGCCAGCAGTCTCTCACTGACAGGGAGCTATGGCTACACCTTC.

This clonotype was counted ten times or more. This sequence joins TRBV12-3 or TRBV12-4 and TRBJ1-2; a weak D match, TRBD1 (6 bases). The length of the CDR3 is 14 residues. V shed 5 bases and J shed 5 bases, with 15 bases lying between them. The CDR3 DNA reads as TGTGCCAGCAGTCAGGGGCCCGATAAGTATGGCTACACCTTC. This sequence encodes CASSQGPDKYGYTF.

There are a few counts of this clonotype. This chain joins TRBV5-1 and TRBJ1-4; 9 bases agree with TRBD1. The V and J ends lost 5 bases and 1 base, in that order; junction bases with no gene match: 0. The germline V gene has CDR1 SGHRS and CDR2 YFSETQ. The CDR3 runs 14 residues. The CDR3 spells CASRTGGTNEKLFF. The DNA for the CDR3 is TGCGCCAGCAGGACAGGGGGAACTAATGAAAAACTGTTTTTT.

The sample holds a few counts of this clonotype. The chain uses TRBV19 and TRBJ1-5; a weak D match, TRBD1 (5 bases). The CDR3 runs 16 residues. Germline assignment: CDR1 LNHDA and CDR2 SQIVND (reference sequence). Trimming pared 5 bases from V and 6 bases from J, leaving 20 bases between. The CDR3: CASSAFGGRPSQPQHF. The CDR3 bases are TGTGCCAGTAGTGCCTTTGGGGGTCGCCCCAGTCAGCCCCAGCATTTT. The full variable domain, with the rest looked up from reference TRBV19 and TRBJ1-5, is DGGITQSPKYLFRKEGQNVTLSCEQNLNHDAMYWYRQDPGQGLRLIYYSQIVNDFQKGDIAEGYSVSREKKESFPLTVTSAQKNPTAFYLCASSAFGGRPSQPQHFGDGTRLSIL.

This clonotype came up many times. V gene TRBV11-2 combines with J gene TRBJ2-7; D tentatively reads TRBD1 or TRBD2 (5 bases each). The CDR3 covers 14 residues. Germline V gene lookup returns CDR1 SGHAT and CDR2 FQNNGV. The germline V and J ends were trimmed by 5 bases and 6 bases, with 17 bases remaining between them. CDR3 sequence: CASSKVPGSREQYF. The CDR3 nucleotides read TGTGCCAGCAGCAAAGTCCCAGGGAGTCGCGAGCAGTACTTC.

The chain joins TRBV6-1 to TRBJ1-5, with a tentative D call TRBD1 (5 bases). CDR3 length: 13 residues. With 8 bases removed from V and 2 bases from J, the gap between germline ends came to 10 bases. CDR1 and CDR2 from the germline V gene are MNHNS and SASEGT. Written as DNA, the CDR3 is TGTGCCAGCGGGGGTATCGGCAATCAGCCCCAGCATTTT. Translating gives CASGGIGNQPQHF.

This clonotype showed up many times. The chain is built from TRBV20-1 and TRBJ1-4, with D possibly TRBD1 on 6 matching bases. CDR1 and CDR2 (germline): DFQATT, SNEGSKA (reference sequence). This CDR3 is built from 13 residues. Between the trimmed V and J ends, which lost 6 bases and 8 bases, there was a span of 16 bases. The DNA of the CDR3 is TGCAGTGCGTCACAGGGATCGCCAGAAAAACTGTTTTTT. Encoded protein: CSASQGSPEKLFF.

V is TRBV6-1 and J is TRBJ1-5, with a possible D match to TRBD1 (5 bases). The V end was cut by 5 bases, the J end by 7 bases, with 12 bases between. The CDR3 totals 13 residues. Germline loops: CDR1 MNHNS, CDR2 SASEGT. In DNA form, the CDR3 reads TGTGCCAGCAGTCTTCTAGGGGAACAGCCCCAGCATTTT. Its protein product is CASSLLGEQPQHF.

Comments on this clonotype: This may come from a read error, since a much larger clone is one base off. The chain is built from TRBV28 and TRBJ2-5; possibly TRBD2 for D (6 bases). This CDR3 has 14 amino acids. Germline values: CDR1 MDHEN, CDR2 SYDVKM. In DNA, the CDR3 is TGTGCCAGCAACACCTACGGGGGAAGAGAGGCCCAGTACTTC. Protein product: CASNTYGGREAQYF.

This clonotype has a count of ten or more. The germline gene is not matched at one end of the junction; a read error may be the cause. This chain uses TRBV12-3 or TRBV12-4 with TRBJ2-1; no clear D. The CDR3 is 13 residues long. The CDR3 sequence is CASDQSSYNEQFF. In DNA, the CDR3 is TGTGCCTCGGACCAGAGCTCCTACAACGAGCAGTTCTTC.

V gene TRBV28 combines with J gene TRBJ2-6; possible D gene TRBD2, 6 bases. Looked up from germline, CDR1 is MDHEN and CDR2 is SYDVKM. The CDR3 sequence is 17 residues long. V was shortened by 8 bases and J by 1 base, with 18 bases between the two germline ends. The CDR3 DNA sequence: TGTGCCAGCCACCGACGGCAGGGAGGATCTGGGGCCAACGTCCTGACTTTC. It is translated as CASHRRQGGSGANVLTF.

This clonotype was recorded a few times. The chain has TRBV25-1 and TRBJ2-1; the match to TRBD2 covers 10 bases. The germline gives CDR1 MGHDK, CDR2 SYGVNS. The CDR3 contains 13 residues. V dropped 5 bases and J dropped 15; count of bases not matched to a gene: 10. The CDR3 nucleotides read TGTGCCAGCAGTCGGCTAGCGGGAGAGGGTCCGTTCTTC. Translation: CASSRLAGEGPFF.

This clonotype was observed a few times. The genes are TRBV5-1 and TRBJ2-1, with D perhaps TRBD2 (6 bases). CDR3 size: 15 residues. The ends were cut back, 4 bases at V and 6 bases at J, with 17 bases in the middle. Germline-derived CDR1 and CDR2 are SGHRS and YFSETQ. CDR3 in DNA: TGCGCCAGCAGCCACGGAGGGAAGAGCGGCAATGAGCAGTTCTTC. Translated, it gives CASSHGGKSGNEQFF.

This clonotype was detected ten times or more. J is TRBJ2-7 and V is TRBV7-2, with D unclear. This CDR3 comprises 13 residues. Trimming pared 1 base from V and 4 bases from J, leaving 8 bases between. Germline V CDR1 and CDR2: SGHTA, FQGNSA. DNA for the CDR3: TGTGCCAGCAGCTTAGGGATTGGGTACGAGCAGTACTTC. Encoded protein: CASSLGIGYEQYF.

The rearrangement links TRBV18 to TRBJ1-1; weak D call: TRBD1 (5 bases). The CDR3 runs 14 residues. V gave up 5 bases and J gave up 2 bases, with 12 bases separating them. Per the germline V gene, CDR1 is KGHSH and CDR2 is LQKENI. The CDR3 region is CASSWGLANTEAFF. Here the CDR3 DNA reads TGTGCCAGCTCATGGGGGTTGGCTAACACTGAAGCTTTCTTT.

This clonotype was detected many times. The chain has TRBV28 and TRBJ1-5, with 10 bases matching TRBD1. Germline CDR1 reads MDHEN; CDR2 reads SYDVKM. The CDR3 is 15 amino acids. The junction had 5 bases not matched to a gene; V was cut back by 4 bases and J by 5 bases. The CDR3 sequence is CASSWGQGRDQPQHF. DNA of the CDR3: TGTGCCAGCAGTTGGGGACAGGGGAGAGATCAGCCCCAGCATTTT.

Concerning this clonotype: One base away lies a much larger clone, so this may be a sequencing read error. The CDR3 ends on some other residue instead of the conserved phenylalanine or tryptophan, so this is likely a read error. As DNA, the CDR3 is TGCAGCGTTGCGGCGGGAGGGCCAAGGTCGGACTACGAGCAGTACCTC. Residues: CSVAAGGPRSDYEQYL. The chain combines TRBV29-1 with TRBJ2-7; 9 bases are a match to TRBD2. The germline CDR1 and CDR2 sequences are SQVTM and ANQGSEA. The junction had 13 bases not matched to a gene; V was cut back by 4 bases and J by 3 bases. The CDR3 has 16 amino acids.